The rows below give T cell receptor beta chains drawn from one sample of a study of OX40 agonist ivuxolimab in advanced cancers. Generated by immunoSEQ multiplex PCR, the TCRdb table keeps only in-frame clones and is missing some. The sample lists tens of thousands of clones, approximately 86% occurring once. The starting material was CD4+ or CD8+ T cells sorted from blood, obtained in a trial of the OX40 agonist ivuxolimab. Every receptor here comes from an adult with an advanced solid tumor such as melanoma, head and neck, liver or kidney cancer. The CDR3 runs from the conserved cysteine through the conserved F or W. Fields, in order: clone size, CDR3 length, D gene, V gene, J gene, CDR3 DNA, CDR3 protein. A D gene is named only where the DNA matches it firmly. Expanded clones get a size class; other rows say once, few or many, or leave the size out.

size: -; length: 15; D: -; V: TRBV5-1; J: TRBJ1-3; DNA: TGCGCCAGCAGCGAGGGGCAGATAACTGGAAACACCATATATTTT; CDR3: CASSEGQITGNTIYF
size: once; length: 15; D: TRBD1; V: TRBV5-6; J: TRBJ1-1; DNA: TGTGCCAGCAGCTTGCGGACAGGCATGAACACTGAAGCTTTCTTT; CDR3: CASSLRTGMNTEAFF
size: -; length: 15; D: -; V: TRBV5-1; J: TRBJ1-5; DNA: TGCGCCAGCAGCTTGTCCACAGGGAGCTCTCAGCCCCAGCATTTT; CDR3: CASSLSTGSSQPQHF
size: once; length: 15; D: -; V: TRBV28; J: TRBJ1-6; DNA: TGTGCCAGCAGGTCCAACAGTTACTATAATTCACCCCTCCACTTT; CDR3: CASRSNSYYNSPLHF
size: -; length: 14; D: TRBD1; V: TRBV7-2; J: TRBJ2-5; DNA: TGTGCCAGCAGCCCTAACAGGGGCCAAGAGACCCAGTACTTC; CDR3: CASSPNRGQETQYF
size: -; length: 15; D: TRBD2; V: TRBV5-7; J: TRBJ2-1; DNA: TGTGCCACCCACCCCCCAGCGGGAGGGCCATATGAGCAGTTCTTC; CDR3: CATHPPAGGPYEQFF
size: once; length: 17; D: TRBD1; V: TRBV23-1; J: TRBJ1-1; DNA: TGCGCCAGCAGTCATCACCCGGGACAGGGTGGGGAGTCTGAAGCTTTCTTT; CDR3: CASSHHPGQGGESEAFF
size: -; length: 20; D: TRBD1; V: TRBV15; J: TRBJ1-6; DNA: TGTGCCACCAGCAGAGTCTCGCCAGGGGGGTGGAGCACCTATAATTCACCCCTCCACTTT; CDR3: CATSRVSPGGWSTYNSPLHF
size: once; length: 16; D: TRBD2; V: TRBV27; J: TRBJ2-2; DNA: TGTGCCAGCAGTCGTACTAGCGGGAGCAACACCGGGGAGCTGTTTTTT; CDR3: CASSRTSGSNTGELFF
size: -; length: 12; D: -; V: TRBV6-5; J: TRBJ1-3; DNA: TGTGCCAGCACTTCCACTGGAAACACCATATATTTT; CDR3: CASTSTGNTIYF
size: -; length: 12; D: TRBD1; V: TRBV29-1; J: TRBJ1-5; DNA: TGCAGCGTTCGGACAGGGGATCAGCCCCAGCATTTT; CDR3: CSVRTGDQPQHF
size: -; length: 12; D: -; V: TRBV28; J: TRBJ2-7; DNA: TGTGCCAGCACCACGGCGGGGTACGAGCAGTACTTC; CDR3: CASTTAGYEQYF
size: -; length: 17; D: -; V: TRBV19; J: TRBJ2-6; DNA: TGTGCCAGTAGTGACCAAGGCTCTGCAGCTGGGGCCAACGTCCTGACTTTC; CDR3: CASSDQGSAAGANVLTF
size: -; length: 14; D: -; V: TRBV6-6; J: TRBJ2-7; DNA: TGTGCCAGCCTTTCTATGACAGGCTCCTACGAGCAGTACTTC; CDR3: CASLSMTGSYEQYF
size: -; length: 14; D: TRBD1; V: TRBV7-9; J: TRBJ1-4; DNA: TGTGCCAGCAGCCCGGGACAGGGGGTGGAAAAACTGTTTTTT; CDR3: CASSPGQGVEKLFF
size: -; length: 16; D: TRBD2; V: TRBV6-4; J: TRBJ2-1; DNA: TGTGCCAGCAGTGACTTTGGGACTAGCGAGTACAATGAGCAGTTCTTC; CDR3: CASSDFGTSEYNEQFF
size: few; length: 15; D: -; V: TRBV18; J: TRBJ1-5; DNA: TGTGCCAGCTCACCTGCGGGGTATAGCAATCAGCCCCAGCATTTT; CDR3: CASSPAGYSNQPQHF
size: once; length: 13; D: -; V: TRBV15; J: TRBJ2-7; DNA: TGTGCCACCAGCAGCGGACGGCTTAGGGAGCAGTACTTC; CDR3: CATSSGRLREQYF
size: once; length: 16; D: TRBD2; V: TRBV27; J: TRBJ2-4; DNA: TGTGCCAGCAGTAATCTAGCGGGAAGAGCCAAAAACATTCAGTACTTC; CDR3: CASSNLAGRAKNIQYF
size: -; length: 12; D: -; V: TRBV7-3; J: TRBJ2-7; DNA: TGTGCCAGCAGCTTCCTCGGGTTCGAGCAGTACTTC; CDR3: CASSFLGFEQYF
size: once; length: 17; D: -; V: TRBV28; J: TRBJ1-5; DNA: TGTGCCAGCGGACTCAACCTTGCTGCGGCAGTCAATCAGCCCCAGCATTTT; CDR3: CASGLNLAAAVNQPQHF
size: -; length: 11; D: -; V: TRBV28; J: TRBJ1-5; DNA: TGTGCCAGCAGTCCGAATCAGCCCCAGCATTTT; CDR3: CASSPNQPQHF
size: -; length: 17; D: -; V: TRBV27; J: TRBJ2-1; DNA: TGTGCCAGCAGGCCAATCTTAAGCGGGCCGAAATACAATGAGCAGTTCTTC; CDR3: CASRPILSGPKYNEQFF
size: -; length: 15; D: -; V: TRBV6-5; J: TRBJ1-1; DNA: TGTGCCAGCAGTTACTACCCCCCACCCAAACTTGAAGCTTTCTTT; CDR3: CASSYYPPPKLEAFF
size: -; length: 16; D: -; V: TRBV2; J: TRBJ2-3; DNA: TGTGCCAGCAGGCGGGGGTTGGACAGGAGCACAGATACGCAGTATTTT; CDR3: CASRRGLDRSTDTQYF
size: -; length: 15; D: -; V: TRBV5-5; J: TRBJ1-4; DNA: TGTGCCAGCAGCTTGCTAGTCTCAACTAATGAAAAACTGTTTTTT; CDR3: CASSLLVSTNEKLFF
size: -; length: 17; D: TRBD1; V: TRBV4-2; J: TRBJ1-3; DNA: TGTGCCAGCAGCCAAGATACAGGGGGGGCCTCTGGAAACACCATATATTTT; CDR3: CASSQDTGGASGNTIYF